What follows are 16 T cell receptor beta chains derived from one specimen sequenced in a study of blood T cell repertoires in COVID-19. Assay used: immunoSEQ multiplex PCR; TCRdb lists only in-frame clones, some missing. Among 30,000 to 40,000 clones listed, roughly 90% were seen once. Input material: peripheral blood. Every receptor here comes from an older man with active COVID-19.

The V call is TRBV7-9, the J call TRBJ2-6; D is uncertain. The V and J ends lost 1 base and 0 bases respectively, with 10 bases between them. This CDR3 comprises 17 residues. Germline V lookup: CDR1 SEHNR, CDR2 FQNEAQ (reference sequence). This CDR3 reads CASSLGTGFSGANVLTF. The CDR3 DNA follows: TGTGCCAGCAGCTTAGGTACCGGTTTCTCTGGGGCCAACGTCCTGACTTTC.

The rearrangement uses TRBV6-1 and TRBJ2-5; D unresolved. Germline lookup yields CDR1 MNHNS and CDR2 SASEGT. CDR3 length: 13 residues. V lost 5 bases to trimming and J lost 0 bases, with 7 bases between them. The CDR3 spells CASSRQNQETQYF. In DNA, the CDR3 is TGTGCCAGCAGTAGACAAAACCAAGAGACCCAGTACTTC.

The J gene is TRBJ2-1, the V gene TRBV29-1, with 8 nucleotides matching TRBD2. The CDR3 contains 13 residues. Germline CDR1 and CDR2: SQVTM and ANQGSEA. V lost 4 bases, J lost 8 bases, and 7 bases stayed unmatched. For the CDR3, the DNA is TGCAGCGTTGTGGGCGGGAGGACGGATGAGCAGTTCTTC. Encoded protein: CSVVGGRTDEQFF.

This chain joins TRBV4-1 and TRBJ1-4; TRBD1 might be the D (6 bases). Germline lookup yields CDR1 MGHRA and CDR2 YSYEKL. V shed 1 base and J shed 5 bases, with 14 bases lying between them. CDR3 length equals 16 residues. The CDR3 coding sequence is TGCGCCAGCAGCCAAGGTCTGGGGGCCGGAAATGAAAAACTGTTTTTT. Protein sequence: CASSQGLGAGNEKLFF.

This chain connects TRBV7-2 to TRBJ2-1, with 7 nucleotides matching TRBD1. With V trimmed by 9 bases and J by 0 bases, 5 bases remained unmatched. The CDR3 loop spans 14 amino acids. The V gene's germline CDR1 is SGHTA and CDR2 FQGNSA. The CDR3 region is CASSRDSSYNEQFF. The CDR3 DNA reads as TGTGCCAGTTCCCGGGACAGCTCCTACAATGAGCAGTTCTTC.

The chain recombines TRBV19 with TRBJ2-7, with 10 bases that match TRBD2. Germline V gene lookup returns CDR1 LNHDA and CDR2 SQIVND (reference sequence). Germline trimming cut 5 bases from V and 0 bases from J; bases unmatched to any gene: 4. The CDR3 extends over 15 amino acids. This CDR3 is CASSPTSGASYEQYF. The CDR3 coding sequence is TGTGCCAGTAGTCCTACTAGCGGGGCCTCCTACGAGCAGTACTTC.

The chain is built from TRBV7-3 and TRBJ2-1, with 7 bases that match TRBD2. The CDR3 runs 15 residues. The V gene end was trimmed by 3 bases and the J gene end by 3 bases; junction bases not matched to a gene: 5. Germline CDR1 SGHTA, CDR2 FQGTGA. The CDR3 DNA follows: TGTGCCAGCAGCTTGGGATGGGAGGGCTACAATGAGCAGTTCTTC. Protein: CASSLGWEGYNEQFF.

This chain links TRBV27 with TRBJ1-6, with D possibly being TRBD1 (6 bases). This CDR3 comprises 16 residues. Germline V CDR1 and CDR2: MNHEY, SMNVEV (reference sequence). Trimming took 3 bases from V and 9 from J, leaving 18 bases between them. The CDR3 DNA sequence: TGTGCCAGCAGTTTCTTGGGACAAACGCAGGGTTCACCCCTCCACTTT. Translation: CASSFLGQTQGSPLHF.

The rearrangement joins TRBV28 to TRBJ1-1; 8 positions match TRBD1. J was trimmed by 7 bases and V by 5 bases; bases with no gene match: 9. The CDR3 is made up of 14 amino acids. The germline gives CDR1 MDHEN, CDR2 SYDVKM. CDR3 region: CASSDLRGRGEAFF. DNA for the CDR3: TGTGCCAGCAGTGACCTCAGGGGGCGCGGTGAAGCTTTCTTT.

The rearrangement joins TRBV24-1 to TRBJ2-7; weak D call: TRBD1 (6 bases). This CDR3 spans 16 amino acids. The germline gives CDR1 KGHDR, CDR2 SFDVKD. V gave up 4 bases and J gave up 2 bases, with 17 bases separating them. CDR3 nucleotides: TGTGCCACCAGTGAACCTTCAACAGGGAGCCCCTACGAGCAGTACTTC. Translating it yields CATSEPSTGSPYEQYF.

The chain is built from TRBV2 and TRBJ2-7, with a tentative D call TRBD1 (6 bases). CDR1 and CDR2 from the germline V gene are SNHLY and FYNNEI. The CDR3 runs 11 residues. V was cut by 5 bases and J by 6 bases, with 8 bases left in between. CDR3 bases: TGTGCCAGCAGTTACAGGGTCGAGCAGTACTTC. The encoded protein is CASSYRVEQYF.

The V and J genes are TRBV28 and TRBJ1-6; 8 bases line up with TRBD1. Trimming cost V 2 bases and J 4 bases; bases outside gene matches: 4. The CDR3 length is 16 residues. Germline CDR1 and CDR2: MDHEN and SYDVKM. The CDR3 here is CASSLGTGPYNSPLHF. The CDR3 DNA reads as TGTGCCAGCAGTTTAGGGACAGGCCCGTATAATTCACCCCTCCACTTT.

The CDR3 is CASSYQGAAGANVLTF. Here the CDR3 DNA reads TGTGCCAGCAGTTACCAGGGGGCGGCCGGGGCCAACGTCCTGACTTTC. The chain has TRBV6-5 and TRBJ2-6, with 8 bases that match TRBD1. This CDR3 contains 16 residues. V shed 2 bases and J 4 bases; nucleotides not matched to a gene: 4. Germline V lookup: CDR1 MNHEY, CDR2 SVGAGI.

The chain carries TRBV19 and TRBJ1-5; D ambiguous. This CDR3 has 12 amino acids. Trimming shortened V by 7 bases and J by 2 bases, and 6 bases separated the two germline ends. Germline CDR1 LNHDA, CDR2 SQIVND (reference sequence). The CDR3 coding sequence is TGTGCCAGTAAGCAGGGCAATCAGCCCCAGCATTTT. Protein product: CASKQGNQPQHF. Supplemented by reference TRBV19 and TRBJ1-5, the full variable domain reads DGGITQSPKYLFRKEGQNVTLSCEQNLNHDAMYWYRQDPGQGLRLIYYSQIVNDFQKGDIAEGYSVSREKKESFPLTVTSAQKNPTAFYLCASKQGNQPQHFGDGTRLSIL.

The V gene is TRBV11-2, the J gene TRBJ2-2; no definite D call. Trimming took off 1 base at V and 3 bases at J, with 6 bases between the two ends. The CDR3 length is 14 residues. CDR1 and CDR2 (germline): SGHAT, FQNNGV. CDR3 coding DNA: TGTGCCAGCAGCTTAGTGCGTCACACCGGGGAGCTGTTTTTT. It encodes CASSLVRHTGELFF.

This sequence joins TRBV15 and TRBJ1-1; the D is unclear. The germline gives CDR1 LNHNV, CDR2 YYDKDF (reference sequence). V was shortened by 0 bases and J by 1 base, with 3 bases between the two germline ends. CDR3 length: 13 amino acids. The CDR3 DNA reads TGTGCCACCAGCAGAGACGGGAACACTGAAGCTTTCTTT. Its translation is CATSRDGNTEAFF.